One sample yielded the 30 T cell receptor beta chains listed below, sequenced in a study of blood T cell repertoires in COVID-19. Repertoires were generated with immunoSEQ multiplex PCR, while TCRdb's copy carries only in-frame clones and drops some. The repertoire holds tens of thousands of clones, with around 90% as singletons. The sample comprised peripheral blood. The receptors originated from a male donor with acute or convalescent COVID-19.

In regard to this clone: Distinct nucleotide sequences in the sample also encode this CDR3. This chain links TRBV5-1 with TRBJ1-1, with TRBD1 as a possible D gene (5 bases). Trimming took off 0 bases at V and 4 bases at J, with 10 bases between the two ends. The CDR3 totals 14 residues. CDR1 is SGHRS and CDR2 is YFSETQ in the germline V gene. CDR3 residues: CASSLGQGGTEAFF. The CDR3 DNA sequence: TGCGCCAGCAGCTTGGGCCAGGGAGGCACTGAAGCTTTCTTT.

This clone turned up a few times. V is TRBV6-5 and J is TRBJ1-4, with D possibly being TRBD1 (6 bases). The CDR3 length is 14 residues. Germline values: CDR1 MNHEY, CDR2 SVGAGI. V was clipped by 6 bases and J by 4 bases, with 12 bases between them. In nucleotides, the CDR3 is TGTGCCAGCAGCCGGACAGACTTTAATGAAAAACTGTTTTTT. Its translation: CASSRTDFNEKLFF.

The chain is built from TRBV19 and TRBJ2-5; 8 nucleotides agree with TRBD2. Germline CDR1 and CDR2: LNHDA and SQIVND (reference sequence). The CDR3 covers 16 residues. With V trimmed by 1 base and J by 5 bases, 9 bases remained unmatched. The CDR3 sequence: CASSIVGSGDIETQYF. In DNA, the CDR3 is TGTGCCAGTAGTATAGTAGGTAGCGGGGATATCGAGACCCAGTACTTC. Looking up the rest from reference TRBV19 and TRBJ2-5 gives the full variable domain: DGGITQSPKYLFRKEGQNVTLSCEQNLNHDAMYWYRQDPGQGLRLIYYSQIVNDFQKGDIAEGYSVSREKKESFPLTVTSAQKNPTAFYLCASSIVGSGDIETQYFGPGTRLLVL.

The genes are TRBV18 and TRBJ2-1; 9 bases align to TRBD1. Trimming removed 3 bases from V and 8 bases from J; junction bases left unmatched: 8. The germline V gene encodes CDR1 KGHSH and CDR2 LQKENI. The CDR3 has 15 amino acids. The CDR3 DNA reads TGTGCCAGCTCACCCCGGGACAGGGATTTCGATGAGCAGTTCTTC. This codes for CASSPRDRDFDEQFF. Full variable domain (outside the CDR3, taken from reference TRBV18 and TRBJ2-1): NAGVMQNPRHLVRRRGQEARLRCSPMKGHSHVYWYRQLPEEGLKFMVYLQKENIIDESGMPKERFSAEFPKEGPSILRIQQVVRGDSAAYFCASSPRDRDFDEQFFGPGTRLTVL.

This clone has only a few counts. The chain recombines TRBV7-2 with TRBJ1-6; D perhaps matches TRBD1 (5 bases). V lost 5 bases and J 2 bases, leaving 13 bases between the germline ends. The germline gives CDR1 SGHTA, CDR2 FQGNSA. The CDR3 is 16 residues long. As DNA, the CDR3 is TGTGCCAGCAGCCCCGGGACTCCCGCCTATAATTCACCCCTCCACTTT. This codes for CASSPGTPAYNSPLHF. The variable domain in full, with the rest retrieved from reference TRBV7-2 and TRBJ1-6, is GAGVSQSPSNKVTEKGKDVELRCDPISGHTALYWYRQSLGQGLEFLIYFQGNSAPDKSGLPSDRFSAERTGGSVSTLTIQRTQQEDSAVYLCASSPGTPAYNSPLHFGNGTRLTVT.

The rearrangement joins TRBV7-2 to TRBJ1-6, with D unclear. Trimming cost V 3 bases and J 8 bases, with 11 bases left between them. The CDR3 contains 14 residues. Germline CDR1 is SGHTA and CDR2 is FQGNSA. This chain's CDR3 is CASSFGLGDSPLHF. The CDR3 DNA is TGTGCCAGCAGCTTCGGACTCGGTGATTCACCCCTCCACTTT. The variable domain in full, with the rest retrieved from reference TRBV7-2 and TRBJ1-6, is GAGVSQSPSNKVTEKGKDVELRCDPISGHTALYWYRQSLGQGLEFLIYFQGNSAPDKSGLPSDRFSAERTGGSVSTLTIQRTQQEDSAVYLCASSFGLGDSPLHFGNGTRLTVT.

V and J are TRBV27 and TRBJ2-7; 10 bases map to TRBD2. Germline CDR1 reads MNHEY; CDR2 reads SMNVEV (reference sequence). After removal of 5 bases from V and 11 bases from J, the junction contained 6 bases not matched to a gene. CDR3 length: 12 residues. The CDR3, as DNA: TGTGCCAGCAGTGCAACTAGCGGGGTAGAGTACTTC. It is translated as CASSATSGVEYF.

The table lists this clone with a count of one. CDR3 nucleotide sequence: TGTGCCAGTAGTTCCGGGGTGGGCAATCAGCCCCAGCATTTT. It translates to CASSSGVGNQPQHF. The gene calls are TRBV19 and TRBJ1-5, with D unclear. The germline V gene has CDR1 LNHDA and CDR2 SQIVND (reference sequence). The V gene lost 5 bases and the J gene lost 2 bases, with 10 bases spanning the gap. The CDR3 is 14 amino acids.

The chain links TRBV10-2 to TRBJ2-7, with TRBD2 matching over 13 bases. V trimming: 11 bases; J trimming: 3 bases; junction bases outside the gene matches: 16. Germline CDR1 reads WSHSY; CDR2 reads SAAADI. The CDR3 contains 17 residues. The DNA of the CDR3 is TGCGCCTGCTGTGAGGGCACTAGCGGGGGGGGATTCTACGAGCAGTACTTC. This encodes CACCEGTSGGGFYEQYF.

The chain has TRBV11-3 and TRBJ1-1; maybe TRBD1 (5 bases). This CDR3 has 13 residues. Germline lookup yields CDR1 SGHNT and CDR2 YENEEA. The germline V and J ends were trimmed by 2 bases and 6 bases, with 10 bases remaining between them. CDR3 coding DNA: TGTGCCAGCAGCTTACAGGGATCCTCTGAAGCTTTCTTT. It specifies CASSLQGSSEAFF.

This chain uses TRBV5-1 with TRBJ1-4; 7 positions match TRBD1. The germline gives CDR1 SGHRS, CDR2 YFSETQ. Losses at the gene ends were 4 bases for V and 3 bases for J; bases not matched to a gene: 6. This CDR3 comprises 15 residues. The CDR3 spells CASSVSGTANEKLFF. The CDR3 nucleotides are TGCGCCAGCAGCGTATCCGGGACAGCTAATGAAAAACTGTTTTTT.

This chain links TRBV5-1 with TRBJ2-7; TRBD2 matches at 14 bases. Trimming cost V 4 bases and J 0 bases; bases outside gene matches: 6. CDR3 length: 17 residues. Looked up from germline, CDR1 is SGHRS and CDR2 is YFSETQ. The CDR3 region has the DNA TGCGCCAGCAGCGGGGGACTAGCGGGGGCCCACTCCTACGAGCAGTACTTC. This gives the protein CASSGGLAGAHSYEQYF.

This chain links TRBV18 with TRBJ1-5; 7 bases line up with TRBD1. From germline, CDR1 is KGHSH and CDR2 LQKENI. The CDR3 is 14 amino acids. The V and J ends lost 3 bases and 2 bases, in that order; junction bases with no gene match: 1. In nucleotides, the CDR3 is TGTGCCAGCTCACCTGGGACAGGCAATCAGCCCCAGCATTTT. It codes for CASSPGTGNQPQHF.

There are a few counts of this clone. This rearrangement joins TRBV19 to TRBJ1-2; D gene ambiguous. Germline V CDR1 and CDR2: LNHDA, SQIVND (reference sequence). The CDR3 covers 14 residues. V was cut by 5 bases and J by 4 bases, with 14 bases left in between. As DNA, the CDR3 is TGTGCCAGTAGTGAAGACCGGGAGGGCTATGGCTACACCTTC. Translation: CASSEDREGYGYTF.

This clone was seen just once. The rearrangement links TRBV7-3 to TRBJ2-5, with 9 positions matching TRBD1. V trimming: 5 bases; J trimming: 5 bases; junction bases outside the gene matches: 3. The CDR3 totals 13 residues. CDR1 is SGHTA and CDR2 is FQGTGA in the germline V gene. CDR3 in amino acids: CASSRDRAETQYF. The CDR3 nucleotides are TGTGCCAGCAGCCGGGACAGGGCTGAGACCCAGTACTTC.

Of note for this clone: In the same sample, other DNA sequences code for this CDR3. V gene TRBV7-2 combines with J gene TRBJ1-6; D ambiguous. Germline lookup yields CDR1 SGHTA and CDR2 FQGNSA. The CDR3 is 14 residues long. With 6 bases removed from V and 0 bases from J, the gap between germline ends came to 6 bases. The CDR3 loop reads CASSLSSYNSPLHF. CDR3 nucleotides: TGTGCCAGCAGTCTAAGCTCCTATAATTCACCCCTCCACTTT. The whole variable domain, remainder taken from reference TRBV7-2 and TRBJ1-6, is GAGVSQSPSNKVTEKGKDVELRCDPISGHTALYWYRQSLGQGLEFLIYFQGNSAPDKSGLPSDRFSAERTGGSVSTLTIQRTQQEDSAVYLCASSLSSYNSPLHFGNGTRLTVT.

The V call is TRBV5-6, the J call TRBJ2-5; the match to TRBD1 covers 9 bases. V was pared by 4 bases and J by 4 bases, with 8 bases of the junction left unmatched. CDR1 is SGHDT, CDR2 YYEEEE, per germline. This CDR3 is built from 15 residues. The CDR3 spells CASSTVQGAGETQYF. The CDR3 DNA reads as TGTGCCAGCAGCACTGTACAGGGGGCAGGAGAGACCCAGTACTTC.

To note about this clone: One end of the junction is discordant with germline, which a read error may explain. V gene TRBV7-7 combines with J gene TRBJ2-2; 11 nucleotides line up with TRBD1. This CDR3 contains 15 residues. Germline assignment: CDR1 SSHAT and CDR2 FNYEAQ (reference sequence). The chain's CDR3 is CASSTGQGATGELFF. In DNA, the CDR3 is TGTGCTAGCAGCACCGGACAGGGGGCCACCGGGGAGCTGTTTTTT.

The chain uses TRBV6-1 and TRBJ1-4; 7 bases match TRBD1. Germline V CDR1 and CDR2: MNHNS, SASEGT. There are 14 residues in the CDR3. Unmatched junction bases numbered 4, after V lost 1 base and J lost 8 bases. The CDR3 spells CASSEGQGVEKLFF. The CDR3 DNA follows: TGTGCCAGCAGTGAAGGGCAGGGGGTGGAAAAACTGTTTTTT.

The chain employs TRBV11-2 and TRBJ1-4; 9 positions agree with TRBD1. Unmatched junction bases numbered 2, after V lost 3 bases and J lost 6 bases. Looked up from germline, CDR1 is SGHAT and CDR2 is FQNNGV. The CDR3 covers 14 residues. For the CDR3, the DNA is TGTGCCAGCAGCTTTGGGACAGGGTATGAAAAACTGTTTTTT. Amino acids: CASSFGTGYEKLFF. The variable domain in full, completed from reference TRBV11-2 and TRBJ1-4, reads EAGVAQSPRYKIIEKRQSVAFWCNPISGHATLYWYQQILGQGPKLLIQFQNNGVVDDSQLPKDRFSAERLKGVDSTLKIQPAKLEDSAVYLCASSFGTGYEKLFFGSGTQLSVL.

The V gene is TRBV6-6, the J gene TRBJ1-1; 10 bases map to TRBD1. Losses at the gene ends were 5 bases for V and 3 bases for J; bases not matched to a gene: 15. The CDR3 is 18 residues long. Germline CDR1 MNHNY, CDR2 SVGAGI (reference sequence). CDR3 in DNA: TGTGCCAGCAGTCACGGACAGGGGGGGATTATCTTTGACACTGAAGCTTTCTTT. Residues: CASSHGQGGIIFDTEAFF.

J is TRBJ2-3 and V is TRBV6-6; tentative D call: TRBD2 (5 bases). The CDR3 length is 14 residues. Germline-derived CDR1 and CDR2 are MNHNY and SVGAGI (reference sequence). V dropped 7 bases and J dropped 6 bases, with 17 bases sitting between them. CDR3 bases: TGTGCCAGCACCAACATGAGCCCGGGGGATACGCAGTATTTT. Encoded protein: CASTNMSPGDTQYF.

The CDR3 DNA is TGCAGCGTTGAAGGGCTAGCGGGGCACACAGATACGCAGTATTTT. It yields the protein CSVEGLAGHTDTQYF. The rearrangement links TRBV29-1 to TRBJ2-3, with 9 bases that match TRBD2. Germline V gene data show CDR1 as SQVTM and CDR2 as ANQGSEA. J was trimmed by 2 bases and V by 1 base; bases with no gene match: 4. This CDR3 spans 15 amino acids.

The chain recombines TRBV10-3 with TRBJ2-7; D not resolved. The V gene's germline CDR1 is ENHRY and CDR2 SYGVKD. CDR3 length: 12 amino acids. V lost 10 bases and J lost 4, with 14 bases in between. CDR3 sequence: CATQVTEYEQYF. Here the CDR3 DNA reads TGTGCCACCCAAGTCACTGAGTACGAGCAGTACTTC.

V and J are TRBV7-9 and TRBJ1-2, with D possibly matching TRBD1 (6 bases). Germline values: CDR1 SEHNR, CDR2 FQNEAQ (reference sequence). The germline V and J ends were trimmed by 5 bases and 4 bases, with 11 bases remaining between them. The CDR3 is 13 residues long. CDR3 loop: CASSEQGLYGYTF. The CDR3 nucleotides are TGTGCCAGCAGCGAGCAGGGGCTCTATGGCTACACCTTC.

This chain uses TRBV5-4 with TRBJ2-3, with 8 nucleotides matching TRBD2. The CDR3 runs to 16 residues. CDR1 SGHNT and CDR2 YYREEE come from the germline V gene (reference sequence). V dropped 1 base and J dropped 0; count of bases not matched to a gene: 4. The CDR3 DNA is TGTGCCAGCAGCTTGTCGCGGGGGGCCAGCACAGATACGCAGTATTTT. It specifies CASSLSRGASTDTQYF.

The chain combines TRBV19 with TRBJ2-1; 8 nucleotides match TRBD2. Germline loops: CDR1 LNHDA, CDR2 SQIVND (reference sequence). This CDR3 comprises 14 residues. V was pared by 9 bases and J by 5 bases, with 9 bases of the junction left unmatched. The CDR3 DNA follows: TGTGCCAGCTCGCTAGCGGGCAACAACAATGAGCAGTTCTTC. Its translation: CASSLAGNNNEQFF.

The chain combines TRBV7-3 with TRBJ2-7; 11 nucleotides line up with TRBD2. With V trimmed by 5 bases and J by 9 bases, 9 bases remained unmatched. This CDR3 contains 14 residues. Germline-derived CDR1 and CDR2 are SGHTA and FQGTGA. The CDR3 nucleotides are TGTGCCAGCAGCCCCAACCTACTAGCGGGAGTGCAGTACTTC. This sequence encodes CASSPNLLAGVQYF.

The chain is built from TRBV19 and TRBJ1-5, with 10 bases aligning to TRBD1. The ends lost 3 bases at V and 4 bases at J; junction bases unmatched: 6. Germline V CDR1 and CDR2: LNHDA, SQIVND (reference sequence). The CDR3 sequence is 16 residues long. CDR3: CASSIMGTGVNQPQHF. CDR3 DNA sequence: TGTGCCAGTAGTATTATGGGGACAGGGGTAAATCAGCCCCAGCATTTT.

The chain recombines TRBV30 with TRBJ1-1, with D possibly being TRBD1 (6 bases). CDR3 length equals 14 residues. The V gene's germline CDR1 is GTSNPN and CDR2 SVGIG (reference sequence). Trimming took off 3 bases at V and 8 bases at J, with 19 bases between the two ends. The CDR3 sequence: CAWSAEWRQGEAFF. The CDR3 DNA reads TGTGCCTGGAGCGCAGAATGGCGGCAGGGGGAAGCTTTCTTT. Variable domain in full (rest from reference TRBV30 and TRBJ1-1): SQTIHQWPATLVQPVGSPLSLECTVEGTSNPNLYWYRQAAGRGLQLLFYSVGIGQISSEVPQNLSASRPQDRQFILSSKKLLLSDSGFYLCAWSAEWRQGEAFFGQGTRLTVV.